In this sample, the clone carrying this T cell receptor (beta chain) turned up a few times. The target antigen is unknown. This sample includes further DNA sequences coding for the same CDR3. The data belong to a study of shared clonotypes between healthy human individuals. In the study overall: Donor ages ranged 18 to 49 years: a couple of women, a few men.

Clones were read by immunoSEQ multiplex PCR, and TCRdb kept only the in-frame ones, dropping some. Among around 940,000 clones listed, less than 85% were seen once. Study findings and constraints: Donor clonotype sharing was expected to depend on sequencing depth. Donor scarcity curtailed the genetic and exposure-history diversity represented herein. Sharing across four donors was highest in naive CD4 (about 5%) and lowest in memory CD8 (around 0.4%).

CDR1 is SGDLS and CDR2 is YYNGEE in the germline V gene. With 0 bases clipped from V and 1 base from J, the junction kept 1 base outside the gene matches. The CDR3 totals 14 residues. The receptor comes from a man aged 18 to 35 in good health. The V call is TRBV9, the J call TRBJ2-7, with TRBD2 matching 7 bases. Material: memory CD4+ T cells sorted from blood. Regarding subset: CD45RA-negative fraction. CDR3 sequence: CASSVDGRSYEQYF. CDR3 sequence (DNA): TGTGCCAGCAGCGTAGACGGGAGGTCCTACGAGCAGTACTTC.